This T cell receptor (beta chain) was recorded in a study of blood T cell repertoires in COVID-19 (dated by TCRdb to the early 2020s). For the study in its entirety: Collaborator samples came from the United States, Italy and Spain and covered acute and convalescent phases of COVID-19. The material from the prospective study consisted of cDNA or gDNA derived from T cells, B-cell-depleted T cells, or PBMCs. The dataset comprised deeply sampled blood TCRbeta repertoires from subjects exposed to, actively infected with, or recovered from COVID-19. The repertoires were released in a freely available public database intended as a resource for research on the immune response to SARS-CoV-2. Samples were obtained from the ongoing ImmuneRACE study (first 160 participants) and from approximately 1,200 subjects provided by 6 global collaborators. A de-identified subject ID, COVID-19 status, age in years and sex were almost always included in the sample metadata. HLA class I and class II types, where available, came from metadata supplied by the sample provider rather than from assay-based typing.

After removal of 5 bases from V and 0 bases from J, the junction retains 6 bases not matched to a gene. There are 16 amino acids in the CDR3, from cysteine to phenylalanine inclusive. Only the CDR3 DNA stays, 48 bases, in frame from base 1. The germline V gene yields MDHEN for CDR1 and SYDVKM for CDR2. The full study reports these points: The amount of clinical and demographic metadata varied by source and participant and was provided uncurated.

Whole blood was collected in K2EDTA tubes by collaborating institutions according to the institutions' own protocols. For TCRbeta analysis, collaborators shipped samples in one of three forms: frozen whole blood, isolated PBMCs, or DNA extracted from either of those sample types. Details on this clone: Its antigen is still unknown. Base qualities are not at hand, and no much larger clone is one base apart.

The immunoSEQ Assay, a bias-controlled multiplex PCR, was used to amplify TCRbeta CDR3 regions from genomic DNA. From the authors' description of their analysis: The number of nucleated cells in each sample was estimated by amplification of reference gene primers within the assay. To quantify the absolute abundance of each unique TCRbeta CDR3 rearrangement, sequence reads were collapsed and filtered. For each sample, productive Simpson clonality was calculated by taking the square root of Simpson's diversity index across productive rearrangements. TCRdb took over this immuneACCESS table, retaining in-frame rearrangements with V and J assigned. Such tables are incomplete; in checked studies, under half of the missing clones stem from an unresolved V gene, and the remainder is unexplained. That table furnishes V, J and clone size, whereas the DNA furnished D and trimming. Present in this sample are some 110,000 clones, 82% of which were seen just once. The ten most abundant clones make up about 4.2% of the sample.

This receptor was identified in a woman in her 70s with acute or convalescent COVID-19. Source material: peripheral blood. Recombination linked TRBV28 to TRBJ2-7; 11 bases in the middle match TRBD2. The nucleotide sequence is given as TGTGCCAGCAGTCTTACTAGCGGGGGTCGCTCCTACGAGCAGTACTTC. Translation gives CASSLTSGGRSYEQYF.